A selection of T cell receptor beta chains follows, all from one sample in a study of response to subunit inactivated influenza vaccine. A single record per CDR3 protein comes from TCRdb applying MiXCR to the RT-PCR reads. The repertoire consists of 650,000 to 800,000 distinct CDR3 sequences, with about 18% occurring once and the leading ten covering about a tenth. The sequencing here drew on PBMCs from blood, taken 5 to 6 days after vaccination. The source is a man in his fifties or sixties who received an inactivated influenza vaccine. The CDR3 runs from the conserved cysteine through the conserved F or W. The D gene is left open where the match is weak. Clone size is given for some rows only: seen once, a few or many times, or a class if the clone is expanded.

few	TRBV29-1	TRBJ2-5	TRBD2	TGCAGCGTTGGTACGGGGGGGTACCAAGAGACCCAGTACTTC	CSVGTGGYQETQYF
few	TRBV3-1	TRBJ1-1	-	TGTGCCAGCAGCCCGAGAGGGACACTTCTGAACACTGAAGCTTTCTTT	CASSPRGTLLNTEAFF
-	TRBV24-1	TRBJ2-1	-	TGTGCCACCTGCCCAGGGAATGAGGCCTACAATGAGCAGTTCTTC	CATCPGNEAYNEQFF
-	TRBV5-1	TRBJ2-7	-	TGCGCCAGCAGCTTGGAGGGGGGGCGGTCCTACGAGCAGTACTTC	CASSLEGGRSYEQYF
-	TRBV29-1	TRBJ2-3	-	TGCAGCGTTGTGGGACTTAGCACAGATACGCAGTATTTT	CSVVGLSTDTQYF
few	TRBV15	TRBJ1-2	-	TGTGCCACCAGCAGAGAACAGGGCTATGGCTACACCTTC	CATSREQGYGYTF
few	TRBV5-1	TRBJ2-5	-	TGCGCCAGCAGCTTAGGGATGTGGGACCAAGAGACCCAGTACTTC	CASSLGMWDQETQYF
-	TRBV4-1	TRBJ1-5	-	TGCGCCAGCAGCCAGCTATCGGCGGCATCGATGGAGCCCCAGCATTTT	CASSQLSAASMEPQHF
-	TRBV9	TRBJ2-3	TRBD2	TGTGCCAGCAGCATCGATAGCGGGAGGGCCGGGGATACGCAGTATTTT	CASSIDSGRAGDTQYF
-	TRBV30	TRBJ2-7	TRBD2	TGTGCCTGGAGAGGGACTATCCACTACGAGCAGTACTTC	CAWRGTIHYEQYF
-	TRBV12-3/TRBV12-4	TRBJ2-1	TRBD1	TGTGCCAGCAGTCCGCCGGGACAGGCTTACAATGAGCAGTTCTTC	CASSPPGQAYNEQFF
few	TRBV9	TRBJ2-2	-	TGTGCCAGCAGCGTAGGGGCTAGCCACACCGGGGAGCTGTTTTTT	CASSVGASHTGELFF
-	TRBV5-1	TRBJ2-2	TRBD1	TGCGCCAGCAGCTCCGGACAGGGCGTTGGCACCGGGGAGCTGTTTTTT	CASSSGQGVGTGELFF
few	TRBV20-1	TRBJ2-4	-	TGCAGTGCTCCAGGGGGGTCAAACATTCAGTACTTC	CSAPGGSNIQYF
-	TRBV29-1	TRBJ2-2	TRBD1	TGCAGCGTCCCCCTTATGGGACAGGGTACGAACACCGGGGAGCTGTTTTTT	CSVPLMGQGTNTGELFF
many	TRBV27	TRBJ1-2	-	TGTGCCAGCAGTTCAGGACGGCTATATGGCTACACCTTC	CASSSGRLYGYTF
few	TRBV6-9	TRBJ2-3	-	TGTGCCAGCAGTTATCGCCGGGGCGGAAGCACAGATACGCAGTATTTT	CASSYRRGGSTDTQYF
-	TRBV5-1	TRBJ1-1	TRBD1	TGCGCCAGCAGCTTGGTTGGCCGATTTGACAGGGGGCGAAGCACTGAAGCTTTCTTT	CASSLVGRFDRGRSTEAFF
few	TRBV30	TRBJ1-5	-	TGTGCCTGGGGACAGTACAATCAGCCCCAGCATTTT	CAWGQYNQPQHF
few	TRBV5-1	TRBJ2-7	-	TGCGCCAGCAGCTTGGGTAGTAACGAGCAGTACTTC	CASSLGSNEQYF
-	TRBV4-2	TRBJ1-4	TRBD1	TGTGCCAGCAGCCAAGACCGAGGACAGGGTGGGATGTTCGGTGAAAAACTGTTTTTT	CASSQDRGQGGMFGEKLFF
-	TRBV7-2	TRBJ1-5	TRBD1	TGTGCCAGCAGCTTGAGACAGGGGAACAATCAGCCCCAGCATTTT	CASSLRQGNNQPQHF
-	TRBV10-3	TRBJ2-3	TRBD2	TGTGCCATCAGTGACCGAAGCGGGGGGGCAGTTGATACGCAGTATTTT	CAISDRSGGAVDTQYF
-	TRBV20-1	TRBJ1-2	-	TGCAGTGCTAGAGGCGTGACCCACTATGGCTACACCTTC	CSARGVTHYGYTF
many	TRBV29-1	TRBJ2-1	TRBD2	TGCAGCGTTGGGGGGGGACTACTATCCTACAATGAGCAGTTCTTC	CSVGGGLLSYNEQFF
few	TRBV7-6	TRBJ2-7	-	TGTGCCAGCAGCTCCCGGGACGGTACCTACGAGCAGTACTTC	CASSSRDGTYEQYF
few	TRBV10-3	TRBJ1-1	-	TGTGCCATCAGCGACAGCCCAAGAATGAACACTGAAGCTTTCTTT	CAISDSPRMNTEAFF
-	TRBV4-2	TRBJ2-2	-	TGTGCCAGCACCGCGATCGGGGAACAATCGAACACCGGGGAGCTGTTTTTT	CASTAIGEQSNTGELFF
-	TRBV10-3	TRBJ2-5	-	TGTGACATCAGTGAGTCCCGACAGCAAGAGACCCAGTACTTC	CDISESRQQETQYF
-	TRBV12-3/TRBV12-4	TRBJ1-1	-	TGTGCCAGCAGTTTAGGGAGACCCATGAACACTGAAGCTTTCTTT	CASSLGRPMNTEAFF
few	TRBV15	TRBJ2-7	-	TGTGCCACCAGCAGAAACCCATCGCAGATGAACTACGAGCAGTACTTC	CATSRNPSQMNYEQYF
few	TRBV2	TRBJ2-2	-	TGTGCCAGCACCAGGGAGGGGGTATGGGCCGGGGAGCTGTTTTTT	CASTREGVWAGELFF
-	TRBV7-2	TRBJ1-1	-	TGTGCCAGCAGCATGGGTCGGGTACTAAACACTGAAGCTTTCTTT	CASSMGRVLNTEAFF
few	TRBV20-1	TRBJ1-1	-	TGCAGTGCTAGAGGCTGGCCAGCCAACACTGAAGCTTTCTTT	CSARGWPANTEAFF
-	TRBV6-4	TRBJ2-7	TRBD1	TGTGCCAGCAGTGTCGTGGGCGTGGAGGACAGGGGAGGCTACGAGCAGTACTTC	CASSVVGVEDRGGYEQYF
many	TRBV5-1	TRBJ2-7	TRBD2	TGTGCCAGCAGCTTAGCGGGGGGCCTCTCCTACGAGCAGTACTTC	CASSLAGGLSYEQYF
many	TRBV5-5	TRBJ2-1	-	TGTGCCAGCAGCTTGAATCCAGGGGACTACAATGAGCAGTTCTTC	CASSLNPGDYNEQFF
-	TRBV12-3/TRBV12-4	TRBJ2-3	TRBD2	TGTGCCAGCAGTTTACCTAGCGGGTCTAGCACAGATACGCAGTATTTT	CASSLPSGSSTDTQYF
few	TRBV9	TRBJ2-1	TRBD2	TGTGCCAGCAGCGTAGGGGGTAGCGGGAGTGATGAGCAGTTCTTC	CASSVGGSGSDEQFF
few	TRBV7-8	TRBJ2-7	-	TGTGCCAGCAGAGAGGGGACTTACTCCTACGAGCAGTACTTC	CASREGTYSYEQYF
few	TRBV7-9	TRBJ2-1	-	TGTGCCAGCAGCTTAGTGACAGTCTACAATGAGCAGTTCTTC	CASSLVTVYNEQFF
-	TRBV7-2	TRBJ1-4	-	TGTGCCAGCAGCTTGGGGGATCTCGGGGAAAAACTGTTTTTT	CASSLGDLGEKLFF
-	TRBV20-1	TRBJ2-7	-	TGCAGTGCTAGAGGTCAGAGACTCGGATACGAGCAGTACTTC	CSARGQRLGYEQYF
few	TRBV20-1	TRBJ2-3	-	TGCAGTGCTAGTAGGGGGGAAGCGAGCGGGATAGATGATACGCAGTATTTT	CSASRGEASGIDDTQYF
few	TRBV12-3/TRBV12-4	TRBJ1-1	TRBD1	TGTGCCAGCAGTTTTACTACAGGGGGCGCAGAAGCTTTCTTT	CASSFTTGGAEAFF
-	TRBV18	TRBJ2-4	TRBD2	TGTGCCAGCCGTTCGACTAGCGGCAAAAACATTCAGTACTTC	CASRSTSGKNIQYF
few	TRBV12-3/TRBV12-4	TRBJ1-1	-	TGTGCCAGCAGTCTCCACGGGTACACTGAAGCTTTCTTT	CASSLHGYTEAFF
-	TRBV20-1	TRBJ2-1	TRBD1	TGCAGTGCTCTAGAACGGGACAGGTCCTACAATGAGCAGTTCTTC	CSALERDRSYNEQFF
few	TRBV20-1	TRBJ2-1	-	TGCAGTGCTGTCCAGGGATCTAGCCTCATAACCTACAATGAGCAGTTCTTC	CSAVQGSSLITYNEQFF
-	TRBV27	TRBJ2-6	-	TGTGCCAGCAGTTTATCAACAGCTGGGGCCAACGTCCTGACTTTC	CASSLSTAGANVLTF
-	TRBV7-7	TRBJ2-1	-	TGTGCCAGCAGCTTAGAGAGGTGGGGAGGAGAGCAGTTCTTC	CASSLERWGGEQFF
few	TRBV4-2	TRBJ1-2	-	TGTGCCAGCAGCCGAGGAGCAGGGTTAGGGGGTGGCTACACCTTC	CASSRGAGLGGGYTF
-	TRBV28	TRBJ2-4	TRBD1	TGTGCCAGCAGCCACGACCTGATGGGACAGGATATAGCCAAAAACATTCAGTACTTC	CASSHDLMGQDIAKNIQYF
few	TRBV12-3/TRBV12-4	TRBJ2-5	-	TGTGCCAGTTTAGGTTCCCAAGAGACCCAGTACTTC	CASLGSQETQYF
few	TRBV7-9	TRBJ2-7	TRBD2	TGTGCCAGCAGCTCCGTAGCGGGTTCCTACGAGCAGTACTTC	CASSSVAGSYEQYF